This TCR beta chain was sequenced during a study of regulatory T cells in long-lasting Graves disease. CDR3 length: 16 residues. Trimming cost V 0 bases and J 6 bases, with 17 bases left between them. CDR1 is LGHDT, CDR2 YNNKEL, per germline (reference sequence). Both iRepertoire HTBI primers and Arm-PCR of CDR3 regions were used to build the TCR beta libraries. Using its own MiXCR run on the multiplex PCR reads, TCRdb lists one record per CDR3 protein. The table shows around 430,000 distinct CDR3 sequences, with under 25% occurring only once. Time point here: persistent/refractory GD, antithyroid drugs over 5 years with positive TRAb. Preparation of the TCR library used RNA extracted from PBMCs. This clonotype appeared a few times.

This chain uses TRBV3-1 with TRBJ1-2; the D gene is possibly TRBD1 (6 bases). Sequenced here: peripheral blood mononuclear cells (PBMCs), sampled when the disease was refractory, from a patient treated with antithyroid drugs. This receptor was taken from a female donor with Graves disease. The CDR3 loop is CASSQDQVTGWNGYTF. The CDR3 bases are TGTGCCAGCAGCCAAGATCAAGTGACAGGTTGGAATGGCTACACCTTC. Full variable domain (missing parts from reference TRBV3-1 and TRBJ1-2): DTAVSQTPKYLVTQMGNDKSIKCEQNLGHDTMYWYKQDSKKFLKIMFSYNNKELIINETVPNRFSPKSPDKAHLNLHINSLELGDSAVYFCASSQDQVTGWNGYTFGSGTRLTVV.